This T cell receptor (beta chain) was retrieved from a study of Graves' ophthalmopathy and Graves' hyperthyroidism. Study outcomes and limitations: The 13-signature model separated ophthalmopathy from stable hyperthyroidism at 85% to 90% sensitivity and roughly 81% specificity. Clonotypes were expanded in thyroid at above 0.001 frequency, and most also appeared in blood.

Amplifying from RNA transcripts, the study obtained TCR beta CDR3 regions. HTBI-primed first-round RT-PCR preceded second-round multiplex PCR. TCRdb re-called the multiplex PCR reads through MiXCR, storing one row per CDR3 protein. The table records about 400,000 distinct CDR3 sequences, 15% to 20% of them present only once. Orbital computed tomography, together with clinical symptoms, serum thyroxine, TRAb and thyroid ultrasound, was used for diagnosis. Roughly 10 ml of fresh blood yielded the PBMCs by density gradient. Comment on this clonotype: The antigen is undetermined.

The TCR comes from a woman aged 18-29 years with Graves' ophthalmopathy. The specimen sequenced was peripheral blood.

CDR3 coding DNA: TGTGCCAGCAGTCTCACCCCGGGACAGAATTCACCCCTCCACTTT. It is translated as CASSLTPGQNSPLHF. The chain is built from TRBV6-2 or TRBV6-3 and TRBJ1-6; 7 bases line up with TRBD1. CDR3 size: 15 residues. CDR1 MNHEY and CDR2 SVGEGT come from the germline V gene. The junction had 8 bases not matched to a gene; V was cut back by 5 bases and J by 7 bases.